A selection of T cell receptor beta chains follows, all from one sample in a study of cytomegalovirus exposure and HLA in healthy donors. The protocol was immunoSEQ multiplex PCR, while the TCRdb copy is restricted to in-frame clones and leaves out a portion. Of about 120,000 clones detected, 80% appear once; the ten largest clones hold approximately 8.8%. Specimen: PBMCs. These receptors were obtained from a female donor in good health and CMV-seropositive. CDR3s include the opening cysteine and the closing phenylalanine or tryptophan. A D gene is named only where the DNA matches it firmly. Expanded clones are given a class, and other clones once, few, many or no size at all.

TRBJ2-5,TRBV19,-,-,CASSILGETQYF,TGTGCCAGTAGTATTCTAGGAGAGACCCAGTACTTC
TRBJ2-3,TRBV29-1,few,TRBD2,CSVAGGLAGTDTQYF,TGCAGCGTTGCTGGGGGACTAGCGGGCACAGATACGCAGTATTTT
TRBJ2-3,TRBV14,-,-,CASSQVSTDTQYF,TGTGCCAGCAGCCAAGTCTCCACAGATACGCAGTATTTT
TRBJ2-3,TRBV19,-,-,CASSAGRGPSTDTQYF,TGTGCCAGTAGTGCTGGAAGAGGTCCTAGCACAGATACGCAGTATTTT
TRBJ1-2,TRBV21-1,-,-,CASSTQDRVYGYTF,TGTGCCAGCAGCACCCAGGACAGGGTCTATGGCTACACCTTC
TRBJ2-3,TRBV5-1,few,-,CASSLAPSSTDTQYF,TGCGCCAGCAGCTTGGCCCCCTCCAGCACAGATACGCAGTATTTT
TRBJ1-1,TRBV5-4,few,-,CASSLGSGDTEAFF,TGTGCCAGCAGCTTGGGGTCAGGGGACACTGAAGCTTTCTTT
TRBJ1-5,TRBV5-4,-,TRBD1,CASSLSPGGGNQPQHF,TGTGCCAGCAGCTTGTCCCCAGGGGGCGGCAATCAGCCCCAGCATTTT
TRBJ1-5,TRBV6-5,-,-,CASRQVGQPQHF,TGTGCCAGCAGACAGGTGGGGCAGCCCCAGCATTTT
TRBJ1-6,TRBV18,-,-,CASSPTGNNSPLHF,TGTGCCAGCTCACCGACGGGAAATAATTCACCCCTCCACTTT